The 16 T cell receptor beta chains given below trace back to one sample, sequenced in a study of PD-L1 blockade in urothelial cancer (dated by TCRdb to about 2017). Libraries were made using the immunoSEQ multiplex PCR assay. TCRdb took this table from immuneACCESS and kept in-frame rearrangements with V and J called. Such tables lack part of the clones; where checked against another copy, unresolved V genes explain under half of the gap, and the rest is unexplained. A total of fewer than 35,000 clones appear in this sample, around 87% of them only once. Clones ranked in the top ten supply roughly 3.8% of the sample. The sequencing here drew on PBMCs, taken around atezolizumab (anti-PD-L1) treatment. The receptors derive from a man in his fifties with urothelial cancer.

The rearrangement joins TRBV7-2 to TRBJ1-2, with 9 bases that match TRBD1. Germline assignment: CDR1 SGHTA and CDR2 FQGNSA. V lost 5 bases and J lost 4; bases outside the gene matches: 5. The CDR3 runs 14 residues. CDR3 nucleotide sequence: TGTGCCAGCAGCCAGGGGGGACAGGGCTATGGCTACACCTTC. Translation gives CASSQGGQGYGYTF. The full variable domain, rest sourced from reference TRBV7-2 and TRBJ1-2, is GAGVSQSPSNKVTEKGKDVELRCDPISGHTALYWYRQSLGQGLEFLIYFQGNSAPDKSGLPSDRFSAERTGGSVSTLTIQRTQQEDSAVYLCASSQGGQGYGYTFGSGTRLTVV.

The CDR3 sequence is CASSFRTGNEQYF. In DNA, the CDR3 is TGTGCCAGCAGCTTTAGGACAGGGAACGAGCAGTACTTC. The V call is TRBV5-4, the J call TRBJ2-7; TRBD1 aligns across 8 bases. Trimming cost V 2 bases and J 5 bases; bases outside gene matches: 3. CDR3 length: 13 residues. Germline loops: CDR1 SGHNT, CDR2 YYREEE (reference sequence).

In this sample, this clone turned up a few times. The rearrangement links TRBV18 to TRBJ2-7; weak D call: TRBD1 (5 bases). The CDR3 consists of 13 residues. Germline V CDR1 and CDR2: KGHSH, LQKENI. With 1 base removed from V and 3 bases from J, the gap between germline ends came to 7 bases. CDR3 in DNA: TGTGCCAGCTCACCACGGACATTCTACGAGCAGTACTTC. Amino acids: CASSPRTFYEQYF.

Only a few counts were recorded for this clone. J is TRBJ1-2 and V is TRBV7-6, with 8 positions matching TRBD1. This CDR3 region has 12 residues. V lost 3 bases and J lost 7; bases outside the gene matches: 1. Looked up from germline, CDR1 is SGHVS and CDR2 is FNYEAQ. CDR3 loop: CASSFDRGGYTF. The CDR3 nucleotides read TGTGCCAGCAGCTTCGACAGGGGTGGCTACACCTTC.

This clone appeared a single time. The V and J genes are TRBV14 and TRBJ2-5, with TRBD2 as a possible D gene (6 bases). Germline CDR1 is SGHDN and CDR2 is FVKESK. The V and J ends lost 5 bases and 5 bases respectively, with 21 bases between them. The CDR3 runs 16 residues. CDR3 nucleotide sequence: TGTGCCAGCAGCTCCTTTAATGGACTAACGATGGAGACCCAGTACTTC. Protein sequence: CASSSFNGLTMETQYF.

This sequence joins TRBV27 and TRBJ1-6; TRBD1 agrees at 12 bases. Germline V gives CDR1 MNHEY, CDR2 SMNVEV (reference sequence). The CDR3 runs to 18 residues. After removal of 4 bases from V and 10 bases from J, the junction contained 14 bases not matched to a gene. This chain's CDR3 is CASSSPGQGAGVNSPLHF. CDR3 sequence (DNA): TGTGCCAGCAGTTCTCCGGGACAGGGGGCTGGAGTGAACTCACCCCTCCACTTT.

This clone turned up a few times. This rearrangement joins TRBV20-1 to TRBJ2-1; 7 bases line up with TRBD1. Germline V CDR1 and CDR2: DFQATT, SNEGSKA (reference sequence). The CDR3 runs to 11 residues. Trimming cost V 0 bases and J 13 bases; bases outside gene matches: 3. The CDR3 nucleotides are TGCAGTGCTAGAGATCGACAGGGCCAGTTCTTC. It encodes CSARDRQGQFF.

This chain joins TRBV11-2 and TRBJ2-1, with D perhaps matching TRBD2 (5 bases). Looked up from germline, CDR1 is SGHAT and CDR2 is FQNNGV. The CDR3 totals 15 residues. Trimming shortened V by 5 bases and J by 9 bases, and 20 bases separated the two germline ends. The CDR3 nucleotides read TGTGCCAGCAGCCCGGGCACTAGATACATTAGTGAGCAGTTCTTC. Translation: CASSPGTRYISEQFF.

The rearrangement uses TRBV6-5 and TRBJ2-7, with D possibly TRBD2 on 7 matching bases. Trimming cost V 8 bases and J 3 bases, with 17 bases left between them. The germline V gene has CDR1 MNHEY and CDR2 SVGAGI. The CDR3 loop spans 14 amino acids. Written as DNA, the CDR3 is TGTGCCAGCCGAAGGGGGGGAGCAAGCTACGAGCAGTACTTC. It codes for CASRRGGASYEQYF.

This chain connects TRBV10-2 to TRBJ2-3; 14 nucleotides align to TRBD2. The CDR3 consists of 18 residues. Germline-derived CDR1 and CDR2 are WSHSY and SAAADI. J lost 0 bases, V lost 8 bases, and 10 bases had no gene match. As DNA, the CDR3 is TGCGCCAGCGGGGTAAGGACTAGCGGGGGGCCTAGCACAGATACGCAGTATTTT. This translates into CASGVRTSGGPSTDTQYF.

J is TRBJ1-1 and V is TRBV2; D is possibly TRBD1 (6 bases). CDR1 is SNHLY, CDR2 FYNNEI, per germline. Trimming shortened V by 6 bases and J by 5 bases, and 19 bases separated the two germline ends. The CDR3 is 15 amino acids. The CDR3 here is CASRVRGAGGTEAFF. The CDR3 region has the DNA TGTGCCAGCAGGGTCCGGGGGGCCGGGGGAACTGAAGCTTTCTTT.

The rearrangement joins TRBV5-6 to TRBJ1-5, with TRBD1 as a possible D gene (5 bases). Looked up from germline, CDR1 is SGHDT and CDR2 is YYEEEE. The CDR3 spans 14 residues. V gave up 6 bases and J gave up 4 bases, with 14 bases separating them. The DNA of the CDR3 is TGTGCCAGCACCTCGTCCCAGGGTAATCAGCCCCAGCATTTT. Protein: CASTSSQGNQPQHF.

V and J are TRBV11-2 and TRBJ1-5, with 8 bases matching TRBD1. Germline loops: CDR1 SGHAT, CDR2 FQNNGV. The CDR3 covers 15 residues. After removal of 6 bases from V and 2 bases from J, the junction contained 6 bases not matched to a gene. The chain's CDR3 is CASSLTTGGNQPQHF. Written as DNA, the CDR3 is TGTGCCAGCAGTCTCACGACAGGGGGCAATCAGCCCCAGCATTTT.

This clone turned up a few times. This sequence joins TRBV5-4 and TRBJ2-3; 9 nucleotides match TRBD1. The CDR3 sequence is 15 residues long. Germline loops: CDR1 SGHNT, CDR2 YYREEE (reference sequence). With 0 bases clipped from V and 3 bases from J, the junction kept 2 bases outside the gene matches. The CDR3 protein is CASSLDRGLTDTQYF. The CDR3 coding sequence is TGTGCCAGCAGCTTGGACAGGGGGCTAACAGATACGCAGTATTTT.

The J gene is TRBJ2-7, the V gene TRBV28; D not certain. Germline-derived CDR1 and CDR2 are MDHEN and SYDVKM. The length of the CDR3 is 14 residues. Trimming removed 3 bases at V and 0 bases at J, with 9 bases between. The CDR3 reads CASSLISSSYEQYF. In DNA, the CDR3 is TGTGCCAGCAGTTTGATTAGTTCCTCCTACGAGCAGTACTTC.

There are a few counts of this clone. The rearrangement joins TRBV29-1 to TRBJ2-7, with 9 bases that match TRBD2. CDR3 length equals 16 residues. Germline loops: CDR1 SQVTM, CDR2 ANQGSEA. J was trimmed by 7 bases and V by 6 bases; bases with no gene match: 19. CDR3 nucleotides: TGCAGCGTAGAAAGGATAGCGGGAGAGGTGGATTGGGAGCAGTACTTC. This gives the protein CSVERIAGEVDWEQYF.